What follows describes a single T cell receptor (beta chain). This clone was detected once. Its antigen remains unidentified. One base away there is no much larger clone; base qualities are not given. V and J are truncated by 5 bases and 5 bases respectively, leaving an intervening sequence of 10 bases. Sequences MNHNY (CDR1) and SVGAGI (CDR2) are obtained from the germline V gene (reference sequence). Including cysteine and phenylalanine, the CDR3 has 12 amino acids. The CDR3 DNA has 36 bases and is translated from base 1. Donors formed part of the validation cohort, which comprised 120 or so subjects and was distinct from the first cohort of 666 subjects. This entry is derived from a study of cytomegalovirus exposure and HLA in healthy donors (dated by TCRdb to about 2017). General notes on the study: A later analysis indicated that the 120 or so validation repertoires were generated on the platform also employed for the 700 or so repertoires of the first cohort. The study was designed to test whether signatures of past pathogen exposure could be identified by cataloging public T cell receptors. In addition to the first cohort of approximately 670 subjects, a separate validation cohort of approximately 130 different subjects was used. To predict cytomegalovirus infection status, the study brought together high-throughput TCR immunosequencing, statistical association of individual TCRs with disease status, and machine learning. Beyond this particular receptor, the publication reports: Cytomegalovirus status was reported to be diagnosed by the classifier with high specificity and sensitivity in both the original and validation cohorts. The authors suggested that the approach could potentially be extended to other disease states and immunological phenotypes. A total of 150 or so TCR beta chains were listed by the study as associated with cytomegalovirus. Most TCR sequences were seen in very few donors, while some public TCRs were found in many individuals. Subsequent analysis determined that TCRs grouped into clusters in the first cohort also showed a tendency toward co-occurrence across the 120 or so validation repertoires, and 94% of cluster scores exceeded 0. A later analysis had no HLA typing for the validation cohort, so co-occurrence there was scored across all 110 or so repertoires. A few of the identified cytomegalovirus-associated TCR beta chains were confirmed in vitro to be specific for cytomegalovirus antigens.

Libraries were constructed by the immunoSEQ multiplex PCR assay. The authors' analysis ran thus. To diagnose cytomegalovirus status from the catalog of TCR beta chain sequences, a statistical classification framework was built. In its TCRdb copy, this immuneACCESS table keeps in-frame sequences only and misses some clones. Where compared with another copy, unresolved V genes explain less than half of these, and the others have no known cause. V and J calls and clone size are as listed in that table; D and trimming were resolved from the DNA. The sample table records 90,000 to 100,000 clones; approximately 94% of these occur just once. Around 1.2% of the sample lies in the top ten.

The source of this sequence is a woman between 25 and 40 years old in good health and CMV-seropositive. The specimen sequenced was PBMCs. The chain is assembled from TRBV6-6 and TRBJ2-7; matching of 6 bases hints at TRBD1 as the D gene. CDR3 sequence: CASSTGSDEQYF. The DNA sequence is given as TGTGCCAGCAGTACAGGGTCCGACGAGCAGTACTTC.